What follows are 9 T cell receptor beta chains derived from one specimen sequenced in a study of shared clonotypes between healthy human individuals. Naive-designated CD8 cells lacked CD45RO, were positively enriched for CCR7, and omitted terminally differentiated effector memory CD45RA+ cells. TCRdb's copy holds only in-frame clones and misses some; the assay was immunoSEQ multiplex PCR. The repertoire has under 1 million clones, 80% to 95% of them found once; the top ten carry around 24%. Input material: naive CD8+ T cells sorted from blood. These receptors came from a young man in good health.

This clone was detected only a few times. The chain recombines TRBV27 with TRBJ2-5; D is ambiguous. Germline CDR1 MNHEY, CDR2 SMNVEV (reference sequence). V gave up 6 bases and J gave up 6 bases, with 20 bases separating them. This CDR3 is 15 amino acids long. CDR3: CASSPGVGLYKTQYF. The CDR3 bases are TGTGCCAGCAGCCCTGGTGTGGGCTTGTATAAGACCCAGTACTTC.

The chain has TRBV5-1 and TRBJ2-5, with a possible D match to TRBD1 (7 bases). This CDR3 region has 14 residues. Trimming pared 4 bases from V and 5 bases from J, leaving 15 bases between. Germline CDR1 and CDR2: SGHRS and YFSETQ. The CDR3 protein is CASSAGGGRETQYF. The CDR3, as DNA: TGCGCCAGCAGCGCTGGAGGGGGCAGGGAGACCCAGTACTTC.

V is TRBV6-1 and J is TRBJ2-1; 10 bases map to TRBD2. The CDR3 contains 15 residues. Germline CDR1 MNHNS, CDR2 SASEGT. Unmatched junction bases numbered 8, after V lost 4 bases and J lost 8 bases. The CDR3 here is CASSATLAGVDEQFF. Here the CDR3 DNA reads TGTGCCAGCAGTGCCACTCTAGCGGGAGTCGATGAGCAGTTCTTC.

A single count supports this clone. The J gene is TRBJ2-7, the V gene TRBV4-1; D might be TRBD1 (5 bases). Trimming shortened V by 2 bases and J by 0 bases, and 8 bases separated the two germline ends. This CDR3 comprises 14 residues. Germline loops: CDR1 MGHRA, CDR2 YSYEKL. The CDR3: CASSQPTASYEQYF. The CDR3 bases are TGCGCCAGCAGCCAACCGACAGCCTCCTACGAGCAGTACTTC.

DNA for the CDR3: TGTGCCAGCAGTAAAGACAGGGTTACGTCTAATGAAAAACTGTTTTTT. This sequence encodes CASSKDRVTSNEKLFF. J is TRBJ1-4 and V is TRBV28; 7 bases fit TRBD1. Looked up from germline, CDR1 is MDHEN and CDR2 is SYDVKM. The CDR3 has 16 residues. Unmatched junction bases numbered 9, after V lost 5 bases and J lost 3 bases. The variable domain in full, completed from reference TRBV28 and TRBJ1-4, reads DVKVTQSSRYLVKRTGEKVFLECVQDMDHENMFWYRQDPGLGLRLIYFSYDVKMKEKGDIPEGYSVSREKKERFSLILESASTNQTSMYLCASSKDRVTSNEKLFFGSGTQLSVL.

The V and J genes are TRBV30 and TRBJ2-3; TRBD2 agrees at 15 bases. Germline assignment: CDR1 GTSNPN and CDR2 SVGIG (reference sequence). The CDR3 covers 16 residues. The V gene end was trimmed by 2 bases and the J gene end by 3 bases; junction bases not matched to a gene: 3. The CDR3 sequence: CAWSPGLAGGTDTQYF. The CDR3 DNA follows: TGTGCCTGGAGTCCTGGACTAGCGGGAGGGACAGATACGCAGTATTTT.

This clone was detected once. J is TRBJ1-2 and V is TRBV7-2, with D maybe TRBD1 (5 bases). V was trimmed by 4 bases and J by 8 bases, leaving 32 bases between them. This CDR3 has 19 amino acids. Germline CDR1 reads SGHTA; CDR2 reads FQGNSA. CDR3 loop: CASSSSTTTWDETLGGYTF. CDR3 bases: TGTGCCAGCAGCTCTAGTACAACTACGTGGGACGAAACCTTGGGCGGCTACACCTTC.

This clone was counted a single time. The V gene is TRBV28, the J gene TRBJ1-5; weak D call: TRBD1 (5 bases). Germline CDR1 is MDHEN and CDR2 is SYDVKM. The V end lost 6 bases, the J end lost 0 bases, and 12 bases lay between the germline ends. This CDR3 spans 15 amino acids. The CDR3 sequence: CASRLDSNSNQPQHF. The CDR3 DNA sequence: TGTGCCAGCAGGCTAGACAGTAATAGCAATCAGCCCCAGCATTTT.

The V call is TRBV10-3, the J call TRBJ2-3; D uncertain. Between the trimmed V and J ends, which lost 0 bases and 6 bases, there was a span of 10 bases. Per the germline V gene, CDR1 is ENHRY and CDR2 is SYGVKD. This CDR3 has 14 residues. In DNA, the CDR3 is TGTGCCATCAGTGAGTCGGTAGGGCGGGATACGCAGTATTTT. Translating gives CAISESVGRDTQYF.